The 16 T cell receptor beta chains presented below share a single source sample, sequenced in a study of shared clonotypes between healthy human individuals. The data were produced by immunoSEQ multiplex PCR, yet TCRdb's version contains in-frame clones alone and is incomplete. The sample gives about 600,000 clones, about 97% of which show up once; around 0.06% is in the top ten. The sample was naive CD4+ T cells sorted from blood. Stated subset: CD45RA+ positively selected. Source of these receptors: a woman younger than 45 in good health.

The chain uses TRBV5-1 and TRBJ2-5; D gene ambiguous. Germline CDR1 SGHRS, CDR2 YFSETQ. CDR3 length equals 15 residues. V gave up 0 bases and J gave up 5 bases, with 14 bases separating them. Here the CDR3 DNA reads TGCGCCAGCAGCTTGGTGAGGATGGCCTATGAGACCCAGTACTTC. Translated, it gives CASSLVRMAYETQYF.

In nucleotides, the CDR3 is TGTGCCAGCTCACCCACCGGGTCCTCACGGAGGGAAAAACTGTTTTTT. Protein sequence: CASSPTGSSRREKLFF. The chain recombines TRBV18 with TRBJ1-4; no reliable D call. V lost 3 bases to trimming and J lost 8 bases, with 19 bases between them. This CDR3 contains 16 residues. CDR1 and CDR2 (germline): KGHSH, LQKENI.

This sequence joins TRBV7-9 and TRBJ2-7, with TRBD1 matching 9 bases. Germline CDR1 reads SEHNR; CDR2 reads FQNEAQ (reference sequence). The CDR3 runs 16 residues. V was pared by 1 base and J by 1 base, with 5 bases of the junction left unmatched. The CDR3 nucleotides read TGTGCCAGCAGCTTAGGGGGGACAGGGATTTCCTACGAGCAGTACTTC. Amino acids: CASSLGGTGISYEQYF.

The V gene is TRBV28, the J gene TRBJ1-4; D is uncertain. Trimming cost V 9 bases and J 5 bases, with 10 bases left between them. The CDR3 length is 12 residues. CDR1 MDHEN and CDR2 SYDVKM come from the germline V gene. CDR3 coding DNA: TGTGCCAGTGGGGAGGTAAATGAAAAACTGTTTTTT. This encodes CASGEVNEKLFF.

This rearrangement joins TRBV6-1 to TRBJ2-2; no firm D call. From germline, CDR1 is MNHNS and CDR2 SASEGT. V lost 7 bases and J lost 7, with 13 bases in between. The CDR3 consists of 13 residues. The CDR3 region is CASILVFGGELFF. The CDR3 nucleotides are TGTGCCAGCATCTTAGTCTTCGGCGGGGAGCTGTTTTTT.

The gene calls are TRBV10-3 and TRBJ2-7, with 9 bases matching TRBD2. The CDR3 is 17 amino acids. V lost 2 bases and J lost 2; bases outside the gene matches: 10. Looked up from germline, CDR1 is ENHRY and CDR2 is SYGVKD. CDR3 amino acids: CAISEGDSGSTPYEQYF. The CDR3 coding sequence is TGTGCCATCAGTGAGGGGGATAGCGGGAGTACCCCCTACGAGCAGTACTTC.

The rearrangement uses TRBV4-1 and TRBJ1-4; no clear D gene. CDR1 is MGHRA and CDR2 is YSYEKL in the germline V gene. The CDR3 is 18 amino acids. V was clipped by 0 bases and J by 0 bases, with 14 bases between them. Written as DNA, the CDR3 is TGCGCCAGCAGCCAAGATCGGAGGGCAGTTGCAACTAATGAAAAACTGTTTTTT. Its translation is CASSQDRRAVATNEKLFF.

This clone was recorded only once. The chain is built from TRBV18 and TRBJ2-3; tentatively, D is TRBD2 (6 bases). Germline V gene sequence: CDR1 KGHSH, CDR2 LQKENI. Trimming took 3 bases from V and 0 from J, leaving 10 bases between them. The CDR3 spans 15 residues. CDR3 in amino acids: CASSPSSASTDTQYF. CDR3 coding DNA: TGTGCCAGCTCACCTTCTAGCGCCAGCACAGATACGCAGTATTTT.

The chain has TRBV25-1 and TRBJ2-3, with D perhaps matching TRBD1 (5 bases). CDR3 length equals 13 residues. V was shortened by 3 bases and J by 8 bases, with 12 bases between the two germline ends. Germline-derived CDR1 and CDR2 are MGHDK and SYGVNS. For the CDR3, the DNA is TGTGCCAGCAGTGACAGGGCCGCTGGTACGCAGTATTTT. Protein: CASSDRAAGTQYF.

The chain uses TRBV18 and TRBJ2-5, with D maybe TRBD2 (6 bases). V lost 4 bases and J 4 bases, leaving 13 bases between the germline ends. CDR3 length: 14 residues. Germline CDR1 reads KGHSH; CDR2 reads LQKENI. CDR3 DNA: TGTGCCAGCTCACTCCAGGAGGGCTCAGAGACCCAGTACTTC. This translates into CASSLQEGSETQYF.

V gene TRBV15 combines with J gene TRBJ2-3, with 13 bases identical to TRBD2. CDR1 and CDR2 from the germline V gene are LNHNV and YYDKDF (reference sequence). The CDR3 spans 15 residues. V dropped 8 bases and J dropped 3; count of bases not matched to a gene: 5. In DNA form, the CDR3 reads TGTGCCACCGGAACTAGCGGGAGGGCAACAGATACGCAGTATTTT. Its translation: CATGTSGRATDTQYF.

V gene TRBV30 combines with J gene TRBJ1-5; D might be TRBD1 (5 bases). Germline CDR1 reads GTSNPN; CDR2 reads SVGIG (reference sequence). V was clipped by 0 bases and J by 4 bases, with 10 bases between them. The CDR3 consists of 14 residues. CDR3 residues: CAWSVQGGNQPQHF. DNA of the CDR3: TGTGCCTGGAGTGTTCAGGGTGGGAATCAGCCCCAGCATTTT.

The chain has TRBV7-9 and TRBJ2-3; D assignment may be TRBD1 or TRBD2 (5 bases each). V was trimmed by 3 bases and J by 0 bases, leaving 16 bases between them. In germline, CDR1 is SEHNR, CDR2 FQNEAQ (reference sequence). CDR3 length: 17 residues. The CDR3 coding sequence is TGTGCCAGCAGCTTCCTAACAGGTTGGACTAGCACAGATACGCAGTATTTT. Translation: CASSFLTGWTSTDTQYF.

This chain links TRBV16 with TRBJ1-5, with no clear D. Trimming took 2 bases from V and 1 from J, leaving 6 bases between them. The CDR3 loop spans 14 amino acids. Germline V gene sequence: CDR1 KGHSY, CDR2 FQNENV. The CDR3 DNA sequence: TGTGCCAGCAGCCAAGGGTTGAGCAATCAGCCCCAGCATTTT. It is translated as CASSQGLSNQPQHF.

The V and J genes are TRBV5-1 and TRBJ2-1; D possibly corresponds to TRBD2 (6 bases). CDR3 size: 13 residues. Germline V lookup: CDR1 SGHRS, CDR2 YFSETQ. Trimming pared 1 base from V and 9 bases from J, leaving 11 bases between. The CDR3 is CASSLSRESEQFF. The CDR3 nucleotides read TGCGCCAGCAGCTTGTCGCGGGAAAGTGAGCAGTTCTTC. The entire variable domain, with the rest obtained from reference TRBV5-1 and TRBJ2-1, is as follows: KAGVTQTPRYLIKTRGQQVTLSCSPISGHRSVSWYQQTPGQGLQFLFEYFSETQRNKGNFPGRFSGRQFSNSRSEMNVSTLELGDSALYLCASSLSRESEQFFGPGTRLTVL.

CDR3 sequence: CASSLAGTPGSYGYTF. DNA for the CDR3: TGTGCCAGCAGTTTAGCCGGGACGCCGGGGAGCTATGGCTACACCTTC. The chain combines TRBV28 with TRBJ1-2, with D perhaps TRBD1 (5 bases). V shed 2 bases and J shed 4 bases, with 17 bases lying between them. The germline V gene encodes CDR1 MDHEN and CDR2 SYDVKM. The CDR3 loop spans 16 amino acids.